The 6 T cell receptor beta chains below all came from one sample that was sequenced in a study of blood T cells in healthy people across ages. Primers used in a second PCR of about 6 to 11 cycles were a sample-barcoded 5' primer and a J-beta primer mix. TCRdb reprocessed the 5' RACE reads via MiXCR and lists one record per CDR3 protein. The table has 1 million or so distinct CDR3 sequences, around 43% seen once. The material sequenced was blood. Every receptor here comes from a woman aged 60 to 75 in good health.

V and J are TRBV5-1 and TRBJ2-7; TRBD1 is a possible D gene (6 bases). Germline-derived CDR1 and CDR2 are SGHRS and YFSETQ. The CDR3 totals 13 residues. V was pared by 4 bases and J by 6 bases, with 14 bases between. The CDR3 protein is CASSETGGGEQYF. CDR3 in DNA: TGCGCCAGCAGCGAGACAGGAGGAGGCGAGCAGTACTTC.

For this clonotype: The germline gene is not matched at one end of the junction; a read error may be the cause. This chain connects TRBV20-1 to TRBJ1-6; no definite D call. Germline CDR1 and CDR2: DFQATT and SNEGSKA (reference sequence). CDR3 length: 14 residues. The CDR3 region has the DNA TGCAGTGATAGAGATATTGATTCGGGTTCACCCCTCCACTTT. Encoded protein: CSDRDIDSGSPLHF.

Only a few counts were recorded for this clonotype. The V call is TRBV6-5, the J call TRBJ2-3, with TRBD1 matching over 9 bases. V shed 6 bases, J shed 4 bases, and the junction held 11 bases outside the gene matches. Looked up from germline, CDR1 is MNHEY and CDR2 is SVGAGI. CDR3 size: 16 residues. For the CDR3, the DNA is TGTGCCAGCAGAGCGGCCGGGACAGGGAATCCAGATACGCAGTATTTT. Translated: CASRAAGTGNPDTQYF.

V is TRBV20-1 and J is TRBJ2-7; maybe TRBD2 (6 bases). Germline loops: CDR1 DFQATT, CDR2 SNEGSKA (reference sequence). The length of the CDR3 is 13 residues. V was trimmed by 0 bases and J by 2 bases, leaving 8 bases between them. The DNA of the CDR3 is TGCAGTGCTAGAGAGAGCGGGCCCTACGAGCAGTACTTC. This gives the protein CSARESGPYEQYF.

A word on this clonotype: At one of its ends the junction is not consistent with the germline gene, which may arise from a read error. The rearrangement links TRBV11-2 to TRBJ2-3, with 11 positions matching TRBD2. This CDR3 is 16 amino acids long. CDR1 and CDR2 from the germline V gene are SGHAT and FQNNGV. The CDR3 loop reads CASSSGLAAGTDMQYF. CDR3 nucleotides: TGTGCCAGCAGCTCGGGACTAGCGGCCGGGACAGATATGCAGTATTTT.

The chain is built from TRBV20-1 and TRBJ2-3; D call uncertain. V lost 1 base to trimming and J lost 4 bases, with 15 bases between them. Germline assignment: CDR1 DFQATT and CDR2 SNEGSKA (reference sequence). The CDR3 has 15 amino acids. CDR3 protein: CSARVVGKIADTQYF. The CDR3 DNA reads TGCAGTGCTAGAGTGGTCGGTAAGATCGCAGATACGCAGTATTTT.